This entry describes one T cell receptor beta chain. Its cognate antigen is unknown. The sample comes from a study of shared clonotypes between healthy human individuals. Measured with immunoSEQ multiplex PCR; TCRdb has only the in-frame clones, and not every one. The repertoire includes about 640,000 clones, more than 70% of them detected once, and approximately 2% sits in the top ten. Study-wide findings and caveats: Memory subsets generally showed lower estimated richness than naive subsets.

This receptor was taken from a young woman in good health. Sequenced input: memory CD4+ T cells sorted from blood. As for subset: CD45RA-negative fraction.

The chain's CDR3 is CASSSAGGGQYF. CDR3 nucleotides: TGTGCCAGCAGCTCCGCTGGTGGAGGGCAGTACTTC. The chain couples TRBV11-2 to TRBJ2-7; D is perhaps TRBD2 (5 bases). V lost 4 bases to trimming and J lost 9 bases, with 13 bases between them. Germline-derived CDR1 and CDR2 are SGHAT and FQNNGV. CDR3 length: 12 amino acids.